This T cell receptor (beta chain) derives from a study of cytomegalovirus exposure and HLA in healthy donors. This clone was seen a handful of times. The CDR3 runs to 13 residues. The germline V and J ends were trimmed by 0 bases and 3 bases, with 5 bases remaining between them. Looked up from germline, CDR1 is MNHNS and CDR2 is SASEGT. Here immunoSEQ multiplex PCR was the method, and the copy in TCRdb shows in-frame clones only, minus some. This repertoire shows around 130,000 clones, roughly 90% found once; its top ten account for 1.4%. V is TRBV6-1 and J is TRBJ1-2, with D unresolved. The specimen sequenced was PBMCs. This TCR was sampled from a man aged 25-45 years in good health and CMV-seronegative. Written as DNA, the CDR3 is TGTGCCAGCAGTGAAGCTATGTACTATGGCTACACCTTC. This sequence encodes CASSEAMYYGYTF.